This T cell receptor (beta chain) came from a study of shared clonotypes between healthy human individuals. Study-wide background: Contributing individuals were a couple of females and three males aged 18 to 49.

Regarding the study as a whole: Clonotypes which were not shared had lower generation probabilities than clonotypes that all four donors shared. A handful of donors had 5% to 6.5% of their naive CD4 clonotypes in common. Larger estimated richness was generally recorded for naive subsets relative to memory subsets.

This CDR3 spans 14 amino acids. CDR1 and CDR2 (germline): MDHEN, SYDVKM. The V and J ends lost 2 bases and 4 bases respectively, with 9 bases between them. About this clone: Its cognate antigen is unknown.

Clones were sequenced by immunoSEQ multiplex PCR, and TCRdb holds only the in-frame ones, with some missing. The profile shows roughly 2.2 million clones, 80% to 95% of them singletons. The source material was naive CD4+ T cells from PBMCs. The sample's subset: CD45RA+ positively selected. The sequence derives from a man aged 18 to 30 in good health. Some clones in this sample may be carry-over from other donors' samples. This chain connects TRBV28 to TRBJ1-3; D gene uncertain. CDR3 in DNA: TGTGCCAGCAGTTTAGTTAGTCCCGGAAACACCATATATTTT. Residues: CASSLVSPGNTIYF.